This T cell receptor beta chain derives from a study of breast tumors, draining lymph nodes, adjacent tissues. Study findings and constraints: Most tumor T cells seemingly derive from lymph node, then expand in tumor. Compared with basal-like, luminal-like tumors shared significantly more repertoire with nontumor tissue.

One entry per CDR3 protein results from TCRdb running MiXCR on the multiplex PCR reads. The sample lists roughly 20,000 distinct CDR3 sequences, about 41% occurring once. The ends lost 3 bases at V and 2 bases at J; junction bases unmatched: 4. The CDR3 covers 13 residues. In germline, CDR1 is DFQATT, CDR2 SNEGSKA (reference sequence). As regards this clonotype: Its target is not known.

Sequenced sample: breast tumor tissue. This chain links TRBV20-1 with TRBJ2-7; TRBD2 aligns across 7 bases. The sequence derives from a female donor with breast cancer. Some clones in this sample may be carry-over from other donors' samples. The CDR3 here is CSARTGGTYEQYF. CDR3 in DNA: TGCAGTGCTAGGACCGGGGGGACCTACGAGCAGTACTTC.